The clone carrying this TCR beta chain was counted only a few times. Its specificity is not known. The data were taken from a study of blood T cells in healthy people across ages. Study-wide findings and caveats: Percentage of naive T cells showed a strong correlation with TCR beta diversity. Long-lived donors carried more naive CD4+ cells and greater diversity than aged donors.

Ten milliliters was the volume of peripheral blood drawn from each donor. Per sample, extraction of total RNA gave at least 5 micrograms in every case. Germline V gives CDR1 SGHDT, CDR2 YYEEEE. Trimming stripped 0 bases from V and 10 bases from J, with 11 bases between. This CDR3 contains 13 residues. For the second PCR, which ran for about 7 to 11 cycles, a sample-barcoded 5' primer and a J-beta primer mix were used. A single record per CDR3 protein comes from TCRdb applying MiXCR to the 5' RACE reads. The sample has 600,000 or so distinct CDR3 sequences, about 28% seen once. The TCR comes from an elderly woman in good health. The sample taken for sequencing was blood. The chain has TRBV5-6 and TRBJ2-1, with D perhaps matching TRBD1 (6 bases). The DNA of the CDR3 is TGTGCCAGCAGCTTGGGGGGGCTCCCCGAGCAGTTCTTC. Encoded protein: CASSLGGLPEQFF.